The clone carrying this T cell receptor (beta chain) was detected many times. Its antigen is not known. Using its own MiXCR run on the 5' RACE reads, TCRdb lists one record per CDR3 protein. The sample contains approximately 670,000 distinct CDR3 sequences, roughly 6% of which appear only once. V dropped 4 bases and J dropped 3 bases, with 13 bases sitting between them. This CDR3 region has 15 residues. Germline loops: CDR1 MNHEY, CDR2 SVGAGI. This specimen comes from a study of identical twins. Findings of the study overall: Not following the same donors, the study drew its conclusions from cross-sectional statistical analysis.

Input material: naive T cells sorted from blood. The V and J genes are TRBV6-5 and TRBJ2-1; D gene ambiguous. This receptor was taken from a man aged 18 to 30 in good health. CDR3 nucleotide sequence: TGTGCCAGCAGTTTTTGGTCTAGGGACTACAATGAGCAGTTCTTC. Translated: CASSFWSRDYNEQFF.